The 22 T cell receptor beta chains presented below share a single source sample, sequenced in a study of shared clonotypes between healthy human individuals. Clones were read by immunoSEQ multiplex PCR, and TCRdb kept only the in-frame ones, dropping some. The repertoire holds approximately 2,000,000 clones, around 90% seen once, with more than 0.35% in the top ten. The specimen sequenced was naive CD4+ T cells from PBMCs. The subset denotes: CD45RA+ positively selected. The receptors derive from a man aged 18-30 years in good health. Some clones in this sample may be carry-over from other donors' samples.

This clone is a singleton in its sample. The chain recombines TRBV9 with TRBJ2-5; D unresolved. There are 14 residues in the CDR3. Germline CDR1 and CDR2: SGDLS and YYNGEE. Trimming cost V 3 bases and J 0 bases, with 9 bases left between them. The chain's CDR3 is CASSGWAHQETQYF. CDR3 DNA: TGTGCCAGCAGCGGTTGGGCCCACCAAGAGACCCAGTACTTC.

Written as DNA, the CDR3 is TGTGCCAGCAGCTTCGCTCACGGGACAGGGTCCTACGAGCAGTACTTC. Protein product: CASSFAHGTGSYEQYF. The V gene is TRBV11-2, the J gene TRBJ2-7; 9 nucleotides agree with TRBD1. Per germline, CDR1 SGHAT and CDR2 FQNNGV. V was pared by 3 bases and J by 1 base, with 7 bases of the junction left unmatched. CDR3 length equals 16 residues.

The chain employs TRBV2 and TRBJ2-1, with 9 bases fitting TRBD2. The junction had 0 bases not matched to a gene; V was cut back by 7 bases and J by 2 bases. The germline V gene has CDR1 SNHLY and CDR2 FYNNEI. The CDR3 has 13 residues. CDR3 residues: CASTSGTYNEQFF. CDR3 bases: TGTGCCAGCACTAGCGGGACCTACAATGAGCAGTTCTTC.

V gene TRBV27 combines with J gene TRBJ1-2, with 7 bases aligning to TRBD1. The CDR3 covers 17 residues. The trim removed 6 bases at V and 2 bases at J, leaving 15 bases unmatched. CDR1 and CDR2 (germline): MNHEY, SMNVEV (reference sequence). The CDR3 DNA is TGTGCCAGCAGCCTCGCGGGGGGGAGGGGGCTCAACTATGGCTACACCTTC. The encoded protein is CASSLAGGRGLNYGYTF.

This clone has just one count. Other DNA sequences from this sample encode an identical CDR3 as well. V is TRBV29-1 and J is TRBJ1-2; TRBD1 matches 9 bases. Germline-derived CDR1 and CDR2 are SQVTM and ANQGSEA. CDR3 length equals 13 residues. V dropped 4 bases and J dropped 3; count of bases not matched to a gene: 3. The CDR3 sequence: CSVGDRVDYGYTF. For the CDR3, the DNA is TGCAGCGTTGGGGACAGGGTGGACTATGGCTACACCTTC.

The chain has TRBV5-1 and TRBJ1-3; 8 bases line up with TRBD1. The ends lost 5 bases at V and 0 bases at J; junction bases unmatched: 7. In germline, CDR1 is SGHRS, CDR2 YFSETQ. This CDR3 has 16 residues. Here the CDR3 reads CASSLTGDISGNTIYF. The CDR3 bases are TGCGCCAGCAGTTTGACAGGGGACATCTCTGGAAACACCATATATTTT.

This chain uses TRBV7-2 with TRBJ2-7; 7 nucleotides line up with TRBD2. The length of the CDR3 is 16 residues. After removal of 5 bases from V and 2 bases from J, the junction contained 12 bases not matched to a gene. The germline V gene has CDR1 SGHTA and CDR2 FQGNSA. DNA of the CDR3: TGTGCCAGCAGCCCGGAACCCGGGAGCGGGACCTACGAGCAGTACTTC. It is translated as CASSPEPGSGTYEQYF.

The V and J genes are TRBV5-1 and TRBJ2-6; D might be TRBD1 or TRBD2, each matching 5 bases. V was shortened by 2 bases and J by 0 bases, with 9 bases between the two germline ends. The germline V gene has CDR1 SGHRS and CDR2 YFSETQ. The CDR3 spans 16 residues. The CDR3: CASSFGGASGANVLTF. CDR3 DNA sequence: TGCGCCAGCAGCTTTGGGGGAGCCTCTGGGGCCAACGTCCTGACTTTC.

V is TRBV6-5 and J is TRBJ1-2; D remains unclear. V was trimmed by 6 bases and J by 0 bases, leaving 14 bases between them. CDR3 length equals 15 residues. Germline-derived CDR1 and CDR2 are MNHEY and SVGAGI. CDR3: CASRPGGGANYGYTF. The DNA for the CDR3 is TGTGCCAGCAGACCCGGCGGAGGAGCTAACTATGGCTACACCTTC.

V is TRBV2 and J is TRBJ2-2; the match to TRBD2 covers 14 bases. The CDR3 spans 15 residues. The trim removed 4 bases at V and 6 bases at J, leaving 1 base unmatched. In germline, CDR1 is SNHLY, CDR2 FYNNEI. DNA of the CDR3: TGTGCCAGCAGTGGGACTAGCGGGAGGTCCGGGGAGCTGTTTTTT. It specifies CASSGTSGRSGELFF.

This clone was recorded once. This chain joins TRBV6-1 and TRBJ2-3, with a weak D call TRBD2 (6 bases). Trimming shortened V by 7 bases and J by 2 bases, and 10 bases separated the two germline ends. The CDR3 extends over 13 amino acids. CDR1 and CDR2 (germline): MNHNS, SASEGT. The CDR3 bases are TGTGCCAGCACTAGCGACTACACAGATACGCAGTATTTT. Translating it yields CASTSDYTDTQYF.

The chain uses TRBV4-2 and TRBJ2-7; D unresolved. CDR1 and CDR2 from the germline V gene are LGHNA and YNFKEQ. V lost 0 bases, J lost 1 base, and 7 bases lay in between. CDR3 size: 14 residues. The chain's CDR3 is CASSQDKGSYEQYF. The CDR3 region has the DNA TGTGCCAGCAGCCAAGATAAAGGGTCCTACGAGCAGTACTTC.

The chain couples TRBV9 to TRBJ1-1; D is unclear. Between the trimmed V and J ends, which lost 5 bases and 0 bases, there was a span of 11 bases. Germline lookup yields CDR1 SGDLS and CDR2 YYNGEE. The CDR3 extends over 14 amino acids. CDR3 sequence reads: CASSRVDMNTEAFF. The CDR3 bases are TGTGCCAGCAGTCGCGTCGACATGAACACTGAAGCTTTCTTT.

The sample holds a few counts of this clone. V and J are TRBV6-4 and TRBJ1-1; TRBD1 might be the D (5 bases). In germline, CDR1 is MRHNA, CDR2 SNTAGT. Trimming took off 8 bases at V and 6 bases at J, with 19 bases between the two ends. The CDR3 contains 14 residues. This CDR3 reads CASAPARTIPEAFF. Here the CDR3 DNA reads TGTGCCAGCGCCCCGGCGAGGACAATCCCTGAAGCTTTCTTT.

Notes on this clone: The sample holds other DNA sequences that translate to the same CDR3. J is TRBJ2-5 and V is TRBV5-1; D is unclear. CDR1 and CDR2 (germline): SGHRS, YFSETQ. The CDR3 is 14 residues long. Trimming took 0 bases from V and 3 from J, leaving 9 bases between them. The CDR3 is CASSLGRAEETQYF. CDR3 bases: TGCGCCAGCAGCTTGGGTAGGGCTGAAGAGACCCAGTACTTC.

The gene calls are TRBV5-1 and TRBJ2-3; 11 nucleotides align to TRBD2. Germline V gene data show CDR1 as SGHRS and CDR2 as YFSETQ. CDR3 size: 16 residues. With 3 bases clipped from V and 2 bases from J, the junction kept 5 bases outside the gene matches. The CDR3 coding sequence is TGCGCCAGCAGCTATTCGGGACTAGCGGCCACAGATACGCAGTATTTT. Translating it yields CASSYSGLAATDTQYF.

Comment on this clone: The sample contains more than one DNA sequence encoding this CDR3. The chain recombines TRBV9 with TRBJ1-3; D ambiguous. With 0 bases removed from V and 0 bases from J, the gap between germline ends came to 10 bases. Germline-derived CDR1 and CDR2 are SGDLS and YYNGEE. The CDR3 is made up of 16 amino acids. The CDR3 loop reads CASSVAGPSSGNTIYF. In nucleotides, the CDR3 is TGTGCCAGCAGCGTAGCCGGTCCGAGCTCTGGAAACACCATATATTTT.

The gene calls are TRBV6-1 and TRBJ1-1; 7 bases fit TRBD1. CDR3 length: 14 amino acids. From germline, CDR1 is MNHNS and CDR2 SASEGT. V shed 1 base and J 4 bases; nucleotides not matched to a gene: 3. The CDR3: CASSEVRGSTEAFF. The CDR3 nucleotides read TGTGCCAGCAGTGAAGTCAGGGGGAGCACTGAAGCTTTCTTT.

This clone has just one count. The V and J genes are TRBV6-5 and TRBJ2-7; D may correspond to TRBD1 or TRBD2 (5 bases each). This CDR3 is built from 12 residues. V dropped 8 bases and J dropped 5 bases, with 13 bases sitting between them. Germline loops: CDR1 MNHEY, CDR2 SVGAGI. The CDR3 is CASQSRDHEQYF. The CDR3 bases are TGTGCCAGCCAATCCAGGGACCACGAGCAGTACTTC.

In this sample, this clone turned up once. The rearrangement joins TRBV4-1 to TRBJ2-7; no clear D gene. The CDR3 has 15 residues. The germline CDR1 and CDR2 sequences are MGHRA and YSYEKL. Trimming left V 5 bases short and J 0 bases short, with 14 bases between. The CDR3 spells CASSSPRGSSYEQYF. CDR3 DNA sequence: TGCGCCAGCAGCTCCCCCCGCGGCAGCTCCTACGAGCAGTACTTC.

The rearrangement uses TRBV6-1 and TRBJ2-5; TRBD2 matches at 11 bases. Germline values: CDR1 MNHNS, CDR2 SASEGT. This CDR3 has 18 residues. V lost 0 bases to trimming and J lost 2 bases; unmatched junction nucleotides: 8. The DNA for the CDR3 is TGTGCCAGCAGTGAAGCGAAGACTAGCGGGACAATACAAGAGACCCAGTACTTC. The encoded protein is CASSEAKTSGTIQETQYF.

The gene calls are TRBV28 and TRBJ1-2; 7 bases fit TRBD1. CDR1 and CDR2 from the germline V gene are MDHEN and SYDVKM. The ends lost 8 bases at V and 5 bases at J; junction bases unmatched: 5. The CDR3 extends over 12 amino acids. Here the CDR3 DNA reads TGTGCCAGCGCAAGACAGGGATATGGCTACACCTTC. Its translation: CASARQGYGYTF.